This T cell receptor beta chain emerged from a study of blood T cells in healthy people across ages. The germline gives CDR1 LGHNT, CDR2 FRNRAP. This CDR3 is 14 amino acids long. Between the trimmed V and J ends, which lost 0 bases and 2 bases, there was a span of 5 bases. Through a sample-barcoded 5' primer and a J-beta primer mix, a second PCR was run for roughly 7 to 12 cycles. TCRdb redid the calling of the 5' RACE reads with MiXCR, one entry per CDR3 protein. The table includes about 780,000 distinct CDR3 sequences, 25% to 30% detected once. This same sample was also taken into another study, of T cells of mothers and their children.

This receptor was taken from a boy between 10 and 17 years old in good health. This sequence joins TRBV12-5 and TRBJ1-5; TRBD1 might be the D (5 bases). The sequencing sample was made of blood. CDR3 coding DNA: TGTGCTAGTGGTTTGGTACAGGGCAATCAGCCCCAGCATTTT. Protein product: CASGLVQGNQPQHF.